Each of the 11 T cell receptor beta chains below was sequenced from the same sample in a study of CD8 T cells in Susac syndrome (dated by TCRdb to about 2019). Libraries were prepared through the immunoSEQ multiplex PCR assay. RNA was extracted using the RNeasy kit, and about 0.5 to 1 microgram was reverse transcribed with random hexamers. TCRdb's own reprocessing of the public reads used fastp at Q25 and MiXCR and kept productive beta chains. Under each unique CDR3 protein, matching rows form one entry showing the most common genes and DNA. A total of some 200,000 distinct CDR3 sequences appear in this sample, less than 95% of them only once. The leading ten clones occupy approximately 0.1% of the sample. The source material was CD4+ T cells from PBMCs. The receptors come from a human donor in good health.

V is TRBV19 and J is TRBJ1-2; D unclear. The germline CDR1 and CDR2 sequences are LNHDA and SQIVND (reference sequence). Trimming stripped 6 bases from V and 4 bases from J, with 12 bases between. This CDR3 spans 13 amino acids. The CDR3 sequence is CASSGRPAYGYTF. The CDR3 DNA sequence: TGTGCCAGTAGCGGGAGGCCCGCCTATGGCTACACCTTC.

The genes are TRBV30 and TRBJ1-5; D not certain. Trimming took off 5 bases at V and 3 bases at J, with 20 bases between the two ends. Germline V gene lookup returns CDR1 GTSNPN and CDR2 SVGIG (reference sequence). The CDR3 length is 16 residues. Here the CDR3 reads CAWALGLPWTNQPQHF. For the CDR3, the DNA is TGTGCCTGGGCGTTGGGCCTCCCGTGGACCAATCAGCCCCAGCATTTT.

V usage is TRBV29-1 and J usage is TRBJ1-4; TRBD1 agrees at 9 bases. Looked up from germline, CDR1 is SQVTM and CDR2 is ANQGSEA. J was trimmed by 15 bases and V by 2 bases; bases with no gene match: 7. The CDR3 is 12 residues long. The CDR3 spells CSVEPTGGRMFF. The CDR3 DNA reads as TGCAGCGTTGAACCGACAGGGGGGAGGATGTTTTTT.

V gene TRBV28 combines with J gene TRBJ2-5; no reliable D call. Germline V lookup: CDR1 MDHEN, CDR2 SYDVKM. The CDR3 sequence is 14 residues long. V shed 6 bases and J shed 1 base, with 12 bases lying between them. DNA for the CDR3: TGTGCCAGCAGAAAAGGACGGCTCCAAGAGACCCAGTACTTC. Its protein product is CASRKGRLQETQYF.

This rearrangement joins TRBV2 to TRBJ2-5; D remains ambiguous. The CDR3 runs to 11 residues. Trimming left V 6 bases short and J 2 bases short, with 4 bases between. CDR1 is SNHLY, CDR2 FYNNEI, per germline. CDR3 sequence reads: CASRWQETQYF. The CDR3 DNA follows: TGTGCCAGCAGATGGCAAGAGACCCAGTACTTC.

The genes are TRBV28 and TRBJ2-7, with a weak D call TRBD2 (6 bases). Trimming pared 6 bases from V and 6 bases from J, leaving 18 bases between. The CDR3 loop spans 14 amino acids. Germline assignment: CDR1 MDHEN and CDR2 SYDVKM. Written as DNA, the CDR3 is TGTGCCAGCAGGGAAGACTGGTCGGGAGCCGAGCAGTACTTC. It codes for CASREDWSGAEQYF.

The chain joins TRBV15 to TRBJ2-4; perhaps D is TRBD1 or TRBD2 (6 bases each). From germline, CDR1 is LNHNV and CDR2 YYDKDF (reference sequence). The CDR3 totals 18 residues. V lost 0 bases, J lost 8 bases, and 23 bases lay in between. CDR3 coding DNA: TGTGCCACCAGCAGAGATAGGGGGGTGACCTCCCGTAAGGACATTCAGTACTTC. It yields the protein CATSRDRGVTSRKDIQYF.

The chain employs TRBV7-2 and TRBJ2-1; 8 nucleotides agree with TRBD2. CDR3 length: 14 residues. The J segment lost 7 bases and the V segment lost 5 bases, leaving 7 bases of the junction unmatched. CDR1 SGHTA and CDR2 FQGNSA come from the germline V gene. The CDR3 coding sequence is TGTGCCAGCAGCGCTGTTAGCGGGGATAATGAGCAGTTCTTC. Translated: CASSAVSGDNEQFF. The whole variable domain, filled in from reference TRBV7-2 and TRBJ2-1, reads GAGVSQSPSNKVTEKGKDVELRCDPISGHTALYWYRQSLGQGLEFLIYFQGNSAPDKSGLPSDRFSAERTGGSVSTLTIQRTQQEDSAVYLCASSAVSGDNEQFFGPGTRLTVL.

The chain links TRBV29-1 to TRBJ1-2, with a possible D match to TRBD1 (5 bases). The CDR3 extends over 14 amino acids. Germline-derived CDR1 and CDR2 are SQVTM and ANQGSEA. V was trimmed by 2 bases and J by 4 bases, leaving 14 bases between them. The CDR3 sequence is CSVEKPRAAYGYTF. For the CDR3, the DNA is TGCAGCGTTGAAAAACCCAGGGCGGCCTATGGCTACACCTTC.

A few counts support this clonotype. V is TRBV4-3 and J is TRBJ2-7; a possible D gene is TRBD2 (6 bases). The V gene lost 1 base and the J gene lost 4 bases, with 11 bases spanning the gap. This CDR3 spans 14 amino acids. Germline CDR1 LGHNA, CDR2 YSLEER. The CDR3 here is CASSQVGGKYEQYF. The CDR3, as DNA: TGCGCCAGCAGCCAAGTCGGCGGGAAATACGAGCAGTACTTC.

The chain couples TRBV7-3 to TRBJ2-1, with 7 bases identical to TRBD2. Per the germline V gene, CDR1 is SGHTA and CDR2 is FQGTGA. The CDR3 sequence is 17 residues long. V lost 5 bases and J lost 1; bases outside the gene matches: 11. The CDR3 sequence is CASSPWGLFSSYNEQFF. The CDR3 nucleotides read TGTGCCAGCAGCCCCTGGGGACTATTCTCTTCCTACAATGAGCAGTTCTTC. Drawing the rest from reference TRBV7-3 and TRBJ2-1, the complete variable domain is GAGVSQTPSNKVTEKGKYVELRCDPISGHTALYWYRQSLGQGPEFLIYFQGTGAADDSGLPNDRFFAVRPEGSVSTLKIQRTERGDSAVYLCASSPWGLFSSYNEQFFGPGTRLTVL.